The rows below give T cell receptor beta chains drawn from one sample of a study of blood T cell repertoires in COVID-19. Measured with immunoSEQ multiplex PCR; TCRdb has only the in-frame clones, and not every one. The sample includes tens of thousands of clones, 70% to 85% of them seen just once. The specimen sequenced was peripheral blood. The receptors derive from a human donor in a cohort sampled during active COVID-19. Each CDR3 is given with its conserved first and last residue. A D gene is named only where the DNA matches it firmly. A row's size may be missing; if present it is once, few, many or a size class.

cdr3_length,j_call,d_call,v_call,clone_size,cdr3_nt,cdr3_aa
13,TRBJ1-1,TRBD1,TRBV6-2/TRBV6-3,-,TGTGCCAGCAGCCTCGGACAGGGGATGAAAGCTTTCTTT,CASSLGQGMKAFF
16,TRBJ2-7,-,TRBV6-2/TRBV6-3,-,TGTGCCAGCAGTTACTCGAGGGTTAGCAGACCCTACGAGCAGTACTTC,CASSYSRVSRPYEQYF
13,TRBJ2-7,-,TRBV29-1,-,TGCAGCGTCTGGGTCCCCGGGTCCTACGAGCAGTACTTC,CSVWVPGSYEQYF
18,TRBJ2-5,TRBD2,TRBV6-2/TRBV6-3,-,TGTGCCAGCAGTCCCGGGGGACTAGCGGGAGGGTTCCAAGAGACCCAGTACTTC,CASSPGGLAGGFQETQYF
17,TRBJ2-1,TRBD2,TRBV7-8,once,TGTGCCAGCAGCTTAACTAGCGGGAGCCACTCCTACAATGAGCAGTTCTTC,CASSLTSGSHSYNEQFF
16,TRBJ1-5,TRBD1,TRBV15,-,TGTGCCACCGGGGACAGGGGGCTTCGGGTGGGTCAGCCCCAGCATTTT,CATGDRGLRVGQPQHF
15,TRBJ1-5,-,TRBV19,-,TGTGCCAGTAGTACCTCCCAGGGATTCGGTCAGCCCCAGCATTTT,CASSTSQGFGQPQHF
15,TRBJ1-5,-,TRBV6-1,-,TGTGCCAGCAGTGAACTAGGTTCCCTAGGCCAGCCCCAGCATTTT,CASSELGSLGQPQHF
14,TRBJ2-1,-,TRBV5-4,few,TGTGCCAGCGGAGAGGGCGTACGAGGGAAACAGCAGTTCTTC,CASGEGVRGKQQFF
15,TRBJ2-1,TRBD2,TRBV3-1/TRBV3-2,-,TGTGCCAGCAGCAGACCGACTAGCGGGAACAATGAGCAGTTCTTC,CASSRPTSGNNEQFF
16,TRBJ2-7,TRBD2,TRBV9,-,TGTGCCAGCAGCGTAGGCCGGGGGAGGGGAGGCGACGAGCAGTACTTC,CASSVGRGRGGDEQYF
14,TRBJ1-1,TRBD1,TRBV7-9,few,TGTGCCAGCACCTTAGGCAGGGGGCGGGTTGGGGCTTTCTTT,CASTLGRGRVGAFF
12,TRBJ2-2,-,TRBV11-3,-,TGTGCCAGCAACACGTACGACGGGGAGCTGTTTTTT,CASNTYDGELFF
14,TRBJ2-5,-,TRBV18,-,TGTGCCAGCTCACTAAAGACAGGCGAAGAGACCCAGTACTTC,CASSLKTGEETQYF
17,TRBJ2-1,TRBD2,TRBV28,-,TGTGCCAGCAAAGGTCCGGCCGGGAGGGCCGGCTACAATGAGCAGTTCTTC,CASKGPAGRAGYNEQFF
13,TRBJ2-1,-,TRBV9,-,TGTGCCAGCAGCGTAGACAGGGCCAATGAGCAGTTCTTC,CASSVDRANEQFF
15,TRBJ2-1,TRBD2,TRBV6-6,-,TGTGCCAGCAGTTTGGGAGGGCCCCCCTACAATGAGCAGTTCTTC,CASSLGGPPYNEQFF
10,TRBJ2-3,-,TRBV12-3/TRBV12-4,-,TGTGCCAGCAGTTTCGGTACGCAGTATTTT,CASSFGTQYF
17,TRBJ1-2,-,TRBV6-2/TRBV6-3,-,TGTGCCAGCAGTTACTCTGGGGGCCCGGCTGAGGCCTATGGCTACACCTTC,CASSYSGGPAEAYGYTF
13,TRBJ2-7,TRBD1,TRBV29-1,once,TGCAGCGTAATGACAGGGCAGGTCTACGAGCAGTACTTC,CSVMTGQVYEQYF
16,TRBJ2-3,-,TRBV7-2,-,TGTGCCAGCAGCTTAGGGCGGCTTACTAGCACAGATACGCAGTATTTT,CASSLGRLTSTDTQYF
18,TRBJ2-7,-,TRBV11-2,-,TGTGCCAGCAGCGACTCCATACAAACGACAGATCAAACCTACGAGCAGTACTTC,CASSDSIQTTDQTYEQYF
15,TRBJ2-7,TRBD2,TRBV24-1,-,TGTGCCACCAGTGAGGGACTAGCGGGAAAATACGAGCAGTACTTC,CATSEGLAGKYEQYF
20,TRBJ1-4,TRBD1,TRBV4-1,-,TGCGCCAGCAGCCAAGATAATCCCGGGACAGGAGGGACCCTTAATGAAAAACTGTTTTTT,CASSQDNPGTGGTLNEKLFF
15,TRBJ1-5,-,TRBV24-1,-,TGTGCCACCAGTGGGGTCCAAGGGGGCAATCAGCCCCAGCATTTT,CATSGVQGGNQPQHF